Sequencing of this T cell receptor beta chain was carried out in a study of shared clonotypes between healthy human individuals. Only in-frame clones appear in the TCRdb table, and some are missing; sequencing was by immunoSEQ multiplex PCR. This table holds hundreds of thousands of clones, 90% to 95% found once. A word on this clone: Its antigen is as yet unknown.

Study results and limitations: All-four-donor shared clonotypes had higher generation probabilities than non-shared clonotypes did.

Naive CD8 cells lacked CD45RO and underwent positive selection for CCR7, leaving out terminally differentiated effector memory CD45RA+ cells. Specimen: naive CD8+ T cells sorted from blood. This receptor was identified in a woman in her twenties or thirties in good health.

The CDR3 protein is CASSLGDYEQYF. CDR3 coding DNA: TGTGCCAGCAGCTTGGGGGACTACGAGCAGTACTTC. This rearrangement joins TRBV5-4 to TRBJ2-7; unclear D gene. Trimming took off 0 bases at V and 3 bases at J, with 4 bases between the two ends. Germline-derived CDR1 and CDR2 are SGHNT and YYREEE (reference sequence). CDR3 size: 12 residues.